The sequence of this T cell receptor beta chain was determined in a study of PD-1 blockade in classical Hodgkin lymphoma. Described time point: newly diagnosed, previously untreated cHL patient sample. As a comparison, the study used PBMCs from newly diagnosed, untreated classical Hodgkin lymphoma. The V gene's germline CDR1 is MNHEY and CDR2 SMNVEV (reference sequence). The CDR3 is 12 residues long. V gave up 7 bases and J gave up 9 bases; unmatched junction bases: 6. To note about this clone: Antigen: not known.

Profiling relied on immunoSEQ multiplex PCR, and the TCRdb table lists in-frame clones only, not all of them. Of about 33,000 clones in the sample, 85% to 95% are singletons; the top ten hold 2% to 2.5%. Study-level findings and limits: At baseline, newly diagnosed patients reportedly showed less TCR diversity than healthy donors.

The sample taken for sequencing was peripheral blood mononuclear cells (PBMCs). This TCR came from a human donor with classical Hodgkin lymphoma. V and J are TRBV27 and TRBJ2-1; 7 nucleotides line up with TRBD2. The CDR3 loop is CASKTSLGEQFF. The CDR3 DNA follows: TGTGCCAGCAAGACTAGCTTAGGTGAGCAGTTCTTC.